Given below is one TCR beta chain in context. Germline loops: CDR1 SNHLY, CDR2 FYNNEI. The V end was cut by 3 bases, the J end by 4 bases, with 16 bases between. The CDR3 runs to 15 residues. The sample comes from a study of T cells after yellow fever vaccination. For the study at large: It was SMART-Seq v4 Ultra Low Input that prepared the fractions with low cell numbers.

MiXCR, run by TCRdb on the 5' RACE reads, gives a single entry per CDR3 protein. Of under 500,000 distinct CDR3 sequences in the sample, roughly a sixth were seen once. V usage is TRBV2 and J usage is TRBJ2-7; maybe TRBD2 (5 bases). Sequenced material: PBMCs, taken before the yellow fever booster vaccination. The receptor was isolated from a man younger than 35 who received the YFV17D yellow fever vaccine. CDR3 DNA sequence: TGTGCCAGCAGTGACGGCGGGTACTCCGCGTACGAGCAGTACTTC. As protein: CASSDGGYSAYEQYF.